Below, one T cell receptor beta chain is given with its context. As yet, its antigen is unknown. Generated by immunoSEQ multiplex PCR, the TCRdb table keeps only in-frame clones and is missing some. Among about 32,000 clones, 81% were seen once, and the ten largest hold approximately 15%. The data are from a study of a mutant IDH1 vaccine in newly diagnosed glioma. Study information: Treatment recipients were approximately 62% male and around 38% female, and their mean age was around 39 years. Earlier care involved radiotherapy, temozolomide, or both, and the majority received both. The week-35 safety follow-up was V12, and the week-47 study end was V13. Study findings and constraints: Seemingly, top peripheral T cell clonotype changes bore no relation to pseudoprogression.

This sample's time point: week 35, safety follow-up. Vaccination used 300 ug of mutant IDH1 20-mer peptide per dose, with topical imiquimod. V was shortened by 5 bases and J by 0 bases, with 11 bases between the two germline ends. CDR1 WSHSY and CDR2 SAAADI come from the germline V gene. The CDR3 is 15 residues long. V gene TRBV10-2 combines with J gene TRBJ1-3; D is perhaps TRBD1 (5 bases). Sequenced here: PBMCs, sampled from a glioma patient whose treatment included an IDH1 peptide vaccine. This TCR was recovered from a man in his thirties or forties with glioma. In DNA form, the CDR3 reads TGCGCCAGCAGTTTAACGGGACCCTCTGGAAACACCATATATTTT. Its translation: CASSLTGPSGNTIYF.